This T cell receptor beta chain was observed in a study of blood T cell repertoires in COVID-19. Assay used: immunoSEQ multiplex PCR; TCRdb lists only in-frame clones, some missing. The sample yields around 280,000 clones, 89% seen once. This CDR3 has 17 amino acids. Trimming cost V 5 bases and J 1 base; bases outside gene matches: 12. The V gene's germline CDR1 is KGHSH and CDR2 LQKENI. The clonotype comes from a woman aged 40-49 years who had recovered from COVID-19. This sequence joins TRBV18 and TRBJ1-1, with 8 bases fitting TRBD1. What was sequenced was PBMCs or T cells enriched from blood (not recorded which). As DNA, the CDR3 is TGTGCCAGCTCATCGGTCCCGATGGGACAGGCGAACACTGAAGCTTTCTTT. Its translation is CASSSVPMGQANTEAFF.